The T cell receptor beta chain under discussion was sequenced for a study of blood T cell repertoires in COVID-19 (dated by TCRdb to 2020 to 2021). For the wider study: Samples covering the acute and convalescent phases of COVID-19 were provided by collaborators in the United States, Italy and Spain. Where HLA class I and class II types were available, the types were taken from metadata supplied by the sample provider, not from assay-based typing. The material from the prospective study consisted of cDNA or gDNA derived from T cells, B-cell-depleted T cells, or PBMCs. A de-identified subject ID, COVID-19 status, age in years and sex were almost always included in the sample metadata. Samples came from the ongoing ImmuneRACE study (first 160 participants) plus 1,254 subjects from 6 global collaborators. The repertoires were released in a freely available public database meant as a resource for research on the immune response to SARS-CoV-2. Deeply sampled blood TCRbeta repertoires from subjects exposed to, actively infected with, or recovered from COVID-19 were included in the dataset.

The trim is 7 bases for V and 0 bases for J, with a gap of 10 bases between the germline ends. Its CDR3 holds 14 amino acids, cysteine through phenylalanine. Only CDR3 DNA remains: 42 bases, in frame from the first base. The germline V gene sets CDR1 to MNHEY and CDR2 to SVGAGI. As for this clone: The antigen it binds to is not known. No much larger clone is present one base from it, and per-base qualities are unavailable.

Participants in the prospective study were aged 18 to 89 years, lived in under 30 United States geographic areas, and enrolled through a virtual design. In the prospective study, participants were assigned to cohorts based on the clinical history participants reported in a screening survey and a study questionnaire. Exposed participants had been in contact, within 2 weeks of entering the study, with a person who had a PCR-confirmed or clinician-diagnosed case of COVID-19. Mobile phlebotomists in the prospective study collected whole blood, serum and a nasopharyngeal or oropharyngeal swab from every participant. Over a roughly two-month period, participants in the prospective study had the option of providing additional blood draws and questionnaires. Before DNA extraction, prospective study blood samples were shipped either frozen or at room temperature. What the authors observed across the whole study: The quantity of clinical and demographic metadata differed by source and by participant and was supplied without curation.

The immunoSEQ Assay, a bias-controlled multiplex PCR, was used to amplify TCRbeta CDR3 regions from genomic DNA. The source study handled its data this way. The number of nucleated cells in each sample was estimated from the amplification of reference gene primers within the assay. To quantify the absolute abundance of each unique TCRbeta CDR3 rearrangement, sequence reads were collapsed and filtered. For each sample, productive Simpson clonality was calculated as the square root of Simpson's diversity index across productive rearrangements. Sourced from immuneACCESS, this table was stored by TCRdb with only in-frame sequences that have V and J called. A share of the clones is absent; for the studies checked, an unresolved V gene accounts for under half, and the remainder has no known explanation. V and J calls and clone size are those listed in that table; D and trimming were worked out from the DNA. This sample comprises more than 250,000 clones, approximately 80% of them detected only once. Together, the top ten hold 5% of the sample.

This clonotype was obtained from a man aged 35-49 years who had been exposed to COVID-19. The rearrangement joined TRBV6-5 to TRBJ1-3; the D segment cannot be called with confidence. Sequences were obtained from PBMCs or T cells enriched from blood (not recorded which). The DNA sequence is given as TGTGCCAGCACCAAGCTCTCCTCTGGAAACACCATATATTTT. Its protein reads: CASTKLSSGNTIYF.